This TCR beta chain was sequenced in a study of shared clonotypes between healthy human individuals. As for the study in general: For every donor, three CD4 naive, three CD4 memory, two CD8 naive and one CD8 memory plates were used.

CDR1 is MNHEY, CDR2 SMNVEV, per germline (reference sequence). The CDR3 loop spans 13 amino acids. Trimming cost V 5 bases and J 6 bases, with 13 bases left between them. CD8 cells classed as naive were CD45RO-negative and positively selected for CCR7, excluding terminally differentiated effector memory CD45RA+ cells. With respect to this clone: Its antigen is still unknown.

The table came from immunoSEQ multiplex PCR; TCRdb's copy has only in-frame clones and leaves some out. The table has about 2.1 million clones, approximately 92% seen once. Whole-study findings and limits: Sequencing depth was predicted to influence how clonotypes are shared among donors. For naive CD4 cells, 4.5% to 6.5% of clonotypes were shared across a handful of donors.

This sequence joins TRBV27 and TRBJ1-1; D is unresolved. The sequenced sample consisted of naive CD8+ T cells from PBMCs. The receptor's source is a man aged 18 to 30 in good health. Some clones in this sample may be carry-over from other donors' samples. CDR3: CASSPRAGAEAFF. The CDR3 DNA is TGTGCCAGCAGTCCTCGGGCCGGAGCTGAAGCTTTCTTT.